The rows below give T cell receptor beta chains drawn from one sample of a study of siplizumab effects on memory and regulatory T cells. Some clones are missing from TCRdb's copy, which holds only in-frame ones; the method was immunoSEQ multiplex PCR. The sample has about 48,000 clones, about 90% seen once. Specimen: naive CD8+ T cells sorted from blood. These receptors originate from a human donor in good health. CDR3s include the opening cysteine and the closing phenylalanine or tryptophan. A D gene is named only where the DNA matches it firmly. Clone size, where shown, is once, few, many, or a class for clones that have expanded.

CDR3 protein: CATSRDMGGTGTEAFF
CDR3 DNA: TGTGCCACCAGCAGAGATATGGGGGGGACGGGCACTGAAGCTTTCTTT
J gene: TRBJ1-1
V gene: TRBV15
D gene: NA
clone size: NA

CDR3 protein: CASTETGYTEAFF
CDR3 DNA: TGTGCCAGTACCGAGACAGGTTACACTGAAGCTTTCTTT
J gene: TRBJ1-1
V gene: TRBV19
D gene: NA
clone size: NA

CDR3 protein: CASSGYEQYF
CDR3 DNA: TGTGCCAGCAGTGGCTACGAGCAGTACTTC
J gene: TRBJ2-7
V gene: TRBV2
D gene: NA
clone size: few

CDR3 protein: CASSPGLAGTSSYNEQFF
CDR3 DNA: TGCGCCAGCAGCCCGGGACTAGCGGGGACGAGCTCCTACAATGAGCAGTTCTTC
J gene: TRBJ2-1
V gene: TRBV5-1
D gene: TRBD2
clone size: NA

CDR3 protein: CASSSTSGGARDTQYF
CDR3 DNA: TGTGCCAGCAGCTCTACTAGCGGGGGGGCTAGAGATACGCAGTATTTT
J gene: TRBJ2-3
V gene: TRBV13
D gene: TRBD2
clone size: NA

CDR3 protein: CASSPPGGASPEQYF
CDR3 DNA: TGTGCCAGCAGTCCTCCGGGGGGAGCTTCCCCCGAGCAGTACTTC
J gene: TRBJ2-7
V gene: TRBV6-5
D gene: TRBD2
clone size: NA

CDR3 protein: CASGHLPGQGDYEQYF
CDR3 DNA: TGTGCCAGCGGACACCTACCGGGACAGGGCGACTACGAGCAGTACTTC
J gene: TRBJ2-7
V gene: TRBV27
D gene: TRBD1
clone size: NA

CDR3 protein: CASGLVGRVSYGYTF
CDR3 DNA: TGTGCTAGTGGTTTGGTCGGCAGGGTGTCCTATGGCTACACCTTC
J gene: TRBJ1-2
V gene: TRBV12-5
D gene: NA
clone size: once

CDR3 protein: CASTPSGSYEQYF
CDR3 DNA: TGTGCCAGCACCCCGTCAGGATCATACGAGCAGTACTTC
J gene: TRBJ2-7
V gene: TRBV5-6
D gene: NA
clone size: NA

CDR3 protein: CASSMGRGAVSANVLTF
CDR3 DNA: TGTGCCAGTAGTATGGGAAGGGGGGCAGTCTCGGCCAACGTCCTGACTTTC
J gene: TRBJ2-6
V gene: TRBV19
D gene: NA
clone size: NA

CDR3 protein: CASSLSFSGSSYNEQFF
CDR3 DNA: TGTGCCAGCAGTTTATCCTTTAGCGGGAGTAGCTACAATGAGCAGTTCTTC
J gene: TRBJ2-1
V gene: TRBV27
D gene: TRBD2
clone size: NA

CDR3 protein: CASTSGYEQFF
CDR3 DNA: TGTGCCAGCACCTCGGGGTATGAGCAGTTCTTC
J gene: TRBJ2-1
V gene: TRBV27
D gene: NA
clone size: NA

CDR3 protein: CASSPSGGLNGELFF
CDR3 DNA: TGTGCCAGCAGCCCTAGCGGGGGGCTTAACGGGGAGCTGTTTTTT
J gene: TRBJ2-2
V gene: TRBV4-2
D gene: TRBD2
clone size: NA

CDR3 protein: CASRLAGTIYEQYF
CDR3 DNA: TGTGCCAGCAGGCTAGCGGGGACGATCTACGAGCAGTACTTC
J gene: TRBJ2-7
V gene: TRBV6-1
D gene: TRBD2
clone size: NA

CDR3 protein: CASSFLGTRGPKETQYF
CDR3 DNA: TGTGCCAGCAGCTTCCTTGGGACTAGGGGCCCGAAAGAGACCCAGTACTTC
J gene: TRBJ2-5
V gene: TRBV5-6
D gene: TRBD2
clone size: NA

CDR3 protein: CASSPIGQGPYNSPLHF
CDR3 DNA: TGTGCCAGCTCACCAATTGGACAGGGTCCCTATAATTCACCCCTCCACTTT
J gene: TRBJ1-6
V gene: TRBV18
D gene: TRBD1
clone size: NA

CDR3 protein: CALDRRNNEQFF
CDR3 DNA: TGTGCTCTCGACAGGCGGAACAATGAGCAGTTCTTC
J gene: TRBJ2-1
V gene: TRBV2
D gene: NA
clone size: NA

CDR3 protein: CASSQGPVSEAFF
CDR3 DNA: TGTGCCAGCAGCCAAGGACCCGTAAGTGAAGCTTTCTTT
J gene: TRBJ1-1
V gene: TRBV4-2
D gene: NA
clone size: NA

CDR3 protein: CASSPLGLEQYF
CDR3 DNA: TGCGCCAGCAGCCCACTGGGGTTGGAGCAGTACTTC
J gene: TRBJ2-7
V gene: TRBV5-1
D gene: NA
clone size: NA

CDR3 protein: CSAWGREKAFF
CDR3 DNA: TGCAGTGCTTGGGGGAGGGAAAAAGCTTTCTTT
J gene: TRBJ1-1
V gene: TRBV20-1
D gene: NA
clone size: NA

CDR3 protein: CASSVGTEAFF
CDR3 DNA: TGCGCCAGCAGCGTGGGAACTGAAGCTTTCTTT
J gene: TRBJ1-1
V gene: TRBV5-1
D gene: NA
clone size: NA

CDR3 protein: CASSLNPSSYNEQFF
CDR3 DNA: TGTGCCAGCAGCCTAAACCCGAGCTCCTACAATGAGCAGTTCTTC
J gene: TRBJ2-1
V gene: TRBV5-6
D gene: NA
clone size: NA

CDR3 protein: CASSLGPIADYGYTF
CDR3 DNA: TGTGCCAGCAGCTTAGGACCCATTGCGGACTATGGCTACACCTTC
J gene: TRBJ1-2
V gene: TRBV7-9
D gene: NA
clone size: NA

CDR3 protein: CSVAIAANTEAFF
CDR3 DNA: TGCAGCGTTGCCATCGCAGCGAACACTGAAGCTTTCTTT
J gene: TRBJ1-1
V gene: TRBV29-1
D gene: NA
clone size: NA